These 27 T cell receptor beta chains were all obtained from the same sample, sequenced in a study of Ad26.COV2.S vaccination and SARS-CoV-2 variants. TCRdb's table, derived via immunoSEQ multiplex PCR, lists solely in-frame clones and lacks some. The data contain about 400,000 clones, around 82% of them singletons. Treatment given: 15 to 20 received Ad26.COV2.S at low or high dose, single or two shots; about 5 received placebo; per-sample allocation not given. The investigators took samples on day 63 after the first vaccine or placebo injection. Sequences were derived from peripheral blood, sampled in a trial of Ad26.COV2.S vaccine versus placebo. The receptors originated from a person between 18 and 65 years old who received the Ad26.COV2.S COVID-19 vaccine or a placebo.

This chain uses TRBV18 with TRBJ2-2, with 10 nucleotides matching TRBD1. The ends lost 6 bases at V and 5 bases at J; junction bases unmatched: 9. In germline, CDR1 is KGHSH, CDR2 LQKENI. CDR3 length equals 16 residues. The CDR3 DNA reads TGTGCCAGCTCCGCGACAGGGGGCGCCGGGACCGGGGAGCTGTTTTTT. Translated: CASSATGGAGTGELFF. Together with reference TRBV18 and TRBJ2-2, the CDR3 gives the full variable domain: NAGVMQNPRHLVRRRGQEARLRCSPMKGHSHVYWYRQLPEEGLKFMVYLQKENIIDESGMPKERFSAEFPKEGPSILRIQQVVRGDSAAYFCASSATGGAGTGELFFGEGSRLTVL.

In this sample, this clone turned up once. The CDR3 sequence is CASSSDFGTDTQYF. The CDR3 bases are TGTGCCAGCAGTTCGGACTTCGGCACAGATACGCAGTATTTT. The rearrangement joins TRBV3-1 (or the pseudogene TRBV3-2) to TRBJ2-3; D is perhaps TRBD2 (5 bases). Trimming left V 6 bases short and J 1 base short, with 11 bases between. The CDR3 loop spans 14 amino acids. Germline CDR1 reads LGHDT; CDR2 reads YNNKEL (reference sequence).

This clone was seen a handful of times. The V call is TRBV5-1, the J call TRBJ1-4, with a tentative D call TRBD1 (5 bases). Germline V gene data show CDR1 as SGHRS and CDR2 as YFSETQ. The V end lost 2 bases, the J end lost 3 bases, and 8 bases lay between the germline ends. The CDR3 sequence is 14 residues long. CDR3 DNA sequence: TGCGCCAGCAGCTTCTCAGGGTCTAATGAAAAACTGTTTTTT. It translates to CASSFSGSNEKLFF.

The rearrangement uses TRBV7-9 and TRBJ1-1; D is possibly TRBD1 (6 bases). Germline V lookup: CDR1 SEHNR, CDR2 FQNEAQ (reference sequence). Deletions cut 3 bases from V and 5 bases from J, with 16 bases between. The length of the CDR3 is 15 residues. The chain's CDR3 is CASSLNRDGKTEAFF. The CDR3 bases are TGTGCCAGCAGCTTGAACAGGGACGGAAAAACTGAAGCTTTCTTT.

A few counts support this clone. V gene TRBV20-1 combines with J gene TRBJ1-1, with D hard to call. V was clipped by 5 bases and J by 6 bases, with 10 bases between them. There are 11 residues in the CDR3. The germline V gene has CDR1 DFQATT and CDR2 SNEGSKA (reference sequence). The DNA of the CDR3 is TGCAGTGCTGGGCGGGTAGCTGAAGCTTTCTTT. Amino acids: CSAGRVAEAFF.

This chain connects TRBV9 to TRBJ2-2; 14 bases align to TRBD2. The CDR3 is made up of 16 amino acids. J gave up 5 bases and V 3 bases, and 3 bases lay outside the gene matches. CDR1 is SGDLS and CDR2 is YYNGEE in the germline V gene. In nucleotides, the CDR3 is TGTGCCAGCAGCGATGGACTAGCGGGGGGTACCGGGGAGCTGTTTTTT. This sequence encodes CASSDGLAGGTGELFF. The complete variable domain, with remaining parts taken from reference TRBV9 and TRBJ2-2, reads DSGVTQTPKHLITATGQRVTLRCSPRSGDLSVYWYQQSLDQGLQFLIQYYNGEERAKGNILERFSAQQFPDLHSELNLSSLELGDSALYFCASSDGLAGGTGELFFGEGSRLTVL.

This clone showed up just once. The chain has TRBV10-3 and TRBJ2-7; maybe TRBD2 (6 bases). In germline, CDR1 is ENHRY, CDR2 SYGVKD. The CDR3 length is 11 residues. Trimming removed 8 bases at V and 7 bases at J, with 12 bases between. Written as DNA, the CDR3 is TGTGCCATCGGGACGGGGAGGGAGCAGTACTTC. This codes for CAIGTGREQYF.

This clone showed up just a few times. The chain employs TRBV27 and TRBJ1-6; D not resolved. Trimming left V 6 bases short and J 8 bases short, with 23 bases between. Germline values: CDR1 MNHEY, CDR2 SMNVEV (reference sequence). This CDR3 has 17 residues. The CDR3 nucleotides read TGTGCCAGCAGAACAGAGTATTCTCAAATTGAAGATTCACCCCTCCACTTT. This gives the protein CASRTEYSQIEDSPLHF.

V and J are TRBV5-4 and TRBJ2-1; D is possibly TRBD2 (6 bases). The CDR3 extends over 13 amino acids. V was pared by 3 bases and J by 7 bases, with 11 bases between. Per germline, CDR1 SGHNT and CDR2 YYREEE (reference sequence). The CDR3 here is CASSWGLVNEQFF. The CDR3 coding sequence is TGTGCCAGCAGCTGGGGACTCGTTAATGAGCAGTTCTTC.

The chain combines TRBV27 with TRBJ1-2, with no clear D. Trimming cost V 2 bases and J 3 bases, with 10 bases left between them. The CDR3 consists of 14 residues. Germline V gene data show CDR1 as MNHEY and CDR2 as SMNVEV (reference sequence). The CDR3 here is CASSLIAADYGYTF. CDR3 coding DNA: TGTGCCAGCAGTTTAATCGCAGCCGACTATGGCTACACCTTC.

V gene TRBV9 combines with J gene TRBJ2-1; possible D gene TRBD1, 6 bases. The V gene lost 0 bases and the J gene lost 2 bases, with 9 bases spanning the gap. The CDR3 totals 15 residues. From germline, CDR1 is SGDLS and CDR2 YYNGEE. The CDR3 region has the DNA TGTGCCAGCAGCGTAGAGGGGGTAACCTACAATGAGCAGTTCTTC. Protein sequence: CASSVEGVTYNEQFF.

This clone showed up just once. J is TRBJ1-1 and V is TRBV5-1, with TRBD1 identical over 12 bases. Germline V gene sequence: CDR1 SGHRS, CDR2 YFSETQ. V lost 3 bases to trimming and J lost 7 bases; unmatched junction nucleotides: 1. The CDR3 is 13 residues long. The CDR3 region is CASSWDRGLEAFF. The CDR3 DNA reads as TGCGCCAGCAGCTGGGACAGGGGGCTTGAAGCTTTCTTT.

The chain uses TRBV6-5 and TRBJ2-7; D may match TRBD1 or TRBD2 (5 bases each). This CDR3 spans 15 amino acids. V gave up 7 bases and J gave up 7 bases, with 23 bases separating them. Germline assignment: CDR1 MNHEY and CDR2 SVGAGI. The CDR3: CASIYGDGVYVEQYF. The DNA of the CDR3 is TGTGCCAGCATCTACGGGGACGGGGTTTACGTAGAGCAGTACTTC.

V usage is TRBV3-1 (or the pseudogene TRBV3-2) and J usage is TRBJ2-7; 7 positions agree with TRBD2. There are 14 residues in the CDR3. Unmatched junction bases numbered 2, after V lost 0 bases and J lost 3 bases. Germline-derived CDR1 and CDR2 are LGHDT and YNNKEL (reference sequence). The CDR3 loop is CASSQDTSDYEQYF. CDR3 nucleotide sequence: TGTGCCAGCAGCCAAGATACTAGCGACTACGAGCAGTACTTC.

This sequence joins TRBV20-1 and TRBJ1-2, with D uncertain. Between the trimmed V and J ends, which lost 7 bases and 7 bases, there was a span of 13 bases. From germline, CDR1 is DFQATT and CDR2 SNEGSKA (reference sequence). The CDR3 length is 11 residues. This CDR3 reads CSVSGLGGYTF. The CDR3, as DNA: TGCAGTGTCTCGGGCCTGGGTGGCTACACCTTC.

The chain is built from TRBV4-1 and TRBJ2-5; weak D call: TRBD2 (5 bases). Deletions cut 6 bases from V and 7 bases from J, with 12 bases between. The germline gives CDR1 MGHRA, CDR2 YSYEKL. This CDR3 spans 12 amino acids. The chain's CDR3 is CASRDPAGTQYF. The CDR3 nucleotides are TGCGCCAGCAGAGATCCTGCGGGGACCCAGTACTTC.

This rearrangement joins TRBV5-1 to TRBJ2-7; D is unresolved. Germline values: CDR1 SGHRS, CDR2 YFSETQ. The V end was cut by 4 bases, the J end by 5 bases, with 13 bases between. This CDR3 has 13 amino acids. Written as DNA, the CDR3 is TGCGCCAGCAGCCACTCATCAGAGGACGAGCAGTACTTC. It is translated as CASSHSSEDEQYF.

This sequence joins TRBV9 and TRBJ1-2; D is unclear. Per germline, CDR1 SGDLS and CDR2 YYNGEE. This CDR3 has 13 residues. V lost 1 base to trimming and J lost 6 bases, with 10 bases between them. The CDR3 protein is CASSVIEGHGYTF. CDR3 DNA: TGTGCCAGCAGCGTAATCGAGGGTCATGGCTACACCTTC.

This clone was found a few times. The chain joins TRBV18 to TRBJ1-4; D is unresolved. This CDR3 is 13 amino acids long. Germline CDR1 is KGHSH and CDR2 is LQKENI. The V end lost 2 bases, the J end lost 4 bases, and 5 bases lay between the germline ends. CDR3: CASSPRFNEKLFF. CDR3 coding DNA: TGTGCCAGCTCACCAAGGTTTAATGAAAAACTGTTTTTT.

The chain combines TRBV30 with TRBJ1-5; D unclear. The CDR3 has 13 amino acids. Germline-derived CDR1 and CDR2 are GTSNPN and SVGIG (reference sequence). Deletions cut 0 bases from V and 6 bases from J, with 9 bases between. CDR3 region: CAWSVQGSQPQHF. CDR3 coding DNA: TGTGCCTGGAGTGTACAAGGGAGTCAGCCCCAGCATTTT.

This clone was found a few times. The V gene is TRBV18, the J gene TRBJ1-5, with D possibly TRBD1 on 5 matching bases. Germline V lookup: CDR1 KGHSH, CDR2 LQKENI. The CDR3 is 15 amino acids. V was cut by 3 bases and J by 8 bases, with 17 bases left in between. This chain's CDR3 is CASSPFRASGEPQHF. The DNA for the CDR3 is TGTGCCAGCTCACCGTTCAGGGCCTCCGGAGAGCCCCAGCATTTT.

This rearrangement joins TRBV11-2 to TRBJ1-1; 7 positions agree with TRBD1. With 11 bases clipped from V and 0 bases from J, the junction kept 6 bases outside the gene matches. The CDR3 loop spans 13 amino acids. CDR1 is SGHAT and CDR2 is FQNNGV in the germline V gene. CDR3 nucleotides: TGTGCCGCGACAGGGAACATGAACACTGAAGCTTTCTTT. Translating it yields CAATGNMNTEAFF.

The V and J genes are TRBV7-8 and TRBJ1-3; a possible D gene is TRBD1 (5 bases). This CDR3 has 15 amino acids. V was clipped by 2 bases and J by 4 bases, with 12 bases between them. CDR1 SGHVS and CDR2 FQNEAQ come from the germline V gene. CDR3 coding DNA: TGTGCCAGCAGCTTATCCCCGGCAGGGGGAAACACCATATATTTT. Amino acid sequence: CASSLSPAGGNTIYF.

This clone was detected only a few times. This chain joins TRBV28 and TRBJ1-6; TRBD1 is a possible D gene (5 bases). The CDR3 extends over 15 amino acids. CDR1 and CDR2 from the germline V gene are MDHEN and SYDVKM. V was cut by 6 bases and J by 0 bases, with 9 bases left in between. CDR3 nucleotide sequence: TGTGCCAGCAGGGGGGGGACCTCCTATAATTCACCCCTCCACTTT. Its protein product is CASRGGTSYNSPLHF.

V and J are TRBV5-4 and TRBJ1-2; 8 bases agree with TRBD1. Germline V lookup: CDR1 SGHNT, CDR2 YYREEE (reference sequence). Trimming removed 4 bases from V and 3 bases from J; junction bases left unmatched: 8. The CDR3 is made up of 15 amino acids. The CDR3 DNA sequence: TGTGCCAGCAGCCTAAGGACAGGGAGAGACTATGGCTACACCTTC. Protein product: CASSLRTGRDYGYTF.

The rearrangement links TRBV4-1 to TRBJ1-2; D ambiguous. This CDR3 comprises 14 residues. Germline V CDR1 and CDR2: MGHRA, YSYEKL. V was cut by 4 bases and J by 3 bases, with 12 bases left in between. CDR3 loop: CASSPWPLDYGYTF. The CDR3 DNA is TGCGCCAGCAGCCCCTGGCCCCTTGACTATGGCTACACCTTC.

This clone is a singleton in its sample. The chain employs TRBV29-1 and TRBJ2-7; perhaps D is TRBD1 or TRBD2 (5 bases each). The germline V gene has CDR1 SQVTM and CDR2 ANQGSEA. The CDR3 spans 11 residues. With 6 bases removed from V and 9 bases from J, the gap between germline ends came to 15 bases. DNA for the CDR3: TGCAGCGTGGGACCGGGCGTCGCGCAGTACTTC. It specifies CSVGPGVAQYF.